This TCR beta chain was captured by sequencing in a study of shared clonotypes between healthy human individuals. The sample holds one count of this clone. Using immunoSEQ multiplex PCR, the repertoire was profiled, and TCRdb retains in-frame clones only, with some absent. The repertoire includes hundreds of thousands of clones, 55% to 75% of them detected once, and 1.8% sits in the top ten. Trimming removed 0 bases from V and 0 bases from J, with 7 bases in between. Germline V gene data show CDR1 as SGHRS and CDR2 as YFSETQ. The CDR3 is made up of 15 amino acids. The clonotype was recovered from a woman aged 25-40 years in good health. The source material was memory CD4+ T cells sorted from blood. Subset described: CD45RA-negative fraction. The gene calls are TRBV5-1 and TRBJ1-3; tentatively, D is TRBD1 (5 bases). This chain's CDR3 is CASSLVGHSGNTIYF. CDR3 in DNA: TGCGCCAGCAGCTTGGTGGGGCACTCTGGAAACACCATATATTTT.